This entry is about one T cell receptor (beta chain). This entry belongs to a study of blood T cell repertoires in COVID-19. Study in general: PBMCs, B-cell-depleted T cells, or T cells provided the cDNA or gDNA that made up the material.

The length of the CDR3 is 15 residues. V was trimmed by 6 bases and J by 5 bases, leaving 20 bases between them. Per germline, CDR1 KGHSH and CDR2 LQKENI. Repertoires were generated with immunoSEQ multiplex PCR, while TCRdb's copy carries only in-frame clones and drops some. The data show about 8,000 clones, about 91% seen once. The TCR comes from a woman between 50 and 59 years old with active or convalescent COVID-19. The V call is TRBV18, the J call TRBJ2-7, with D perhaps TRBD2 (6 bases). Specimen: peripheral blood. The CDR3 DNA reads TGTGCCAGCTCCCCAGGGCGAGGAGGGCTCGACGAGCAGTACTTC. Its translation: CASSPGRGGLDEQYF.